One sample yielded the 5 T cell receptor beta chains listed below, sequenced in a study of control samples from healthy donors and cancer patients. Produced via immunoSEQ multiplex PCR; TCRdb's table is partial and in-frame only. This sample has about 98,000 clones, with almost 85% found just once. The source material was blood. All receptors come from a man between 60 and 75 years old in good health.

This chain links TRBV9 with TRBJ1-6; no clear D gene. Trimming shortened V by 3 bases and J by 13 bases, and 8 bases separated the two germline ends. CDR3 length: 11 amino acids. From germline, CDR1 is SGDLS and CDR2 YYNGEE. The CDR3 reads CASSARTPLHF. In nucleotides, the CDR3 is TGTGCCAGCAGCGCACGCACCCCCCTCCACTTT.

This rearrangement joins TRBV18 to TRBJ2-5; D ambiguous. Per germline, CDR1 KGHSH and CDR2 LQKENI. The CDR3 sequence is 14 residues long. With 3 bases removed from V and 1 base from J, the gap between germline ends came to 9 bases. The CDR3 nucleotides are TGTGCCAGCTCACCGAAGGCAGTCCAAGAGACCCAGTACTTC. The encoded protein is CASSPKAVQETQYF.

This sequence joins TRBV5-1 and TRBJ2-5, with TRBD2 identical over 9 bases. CDR1 SGHRS and CDR2 YFSETQ come from the germline V gene. The CDR3 has 15 amino acids. The V segment lost 7 bases and the J segment 1 base; nucleotides outside the gene matches: 8. The CDR3 here is CASSAGGAAQETQYF. The CDR3 DNA follows: TGCGCCAGCTCCGCGGGGGGGGCAGCCCAAGAGACCCAGTACTTC.

The chain is built from TRBV27 and TRBJ1-5, with D maybe TRBD1 (6 bases). In germline, CDR1 is MNHEY, CDR2 SMNVEV (reference sequence). V was clipped by 3 bases and J by 2 bases, with 20 bases between them. The CDR3 contains 18 residues. The CDR3 nucleotides are TGTGCCAGCAGTTTCTCGGGACATCCACTAGTAGGCAATCAGCCCCAGCATTTT. Encoded protein: CASSFSGHPLVGNQPQHF.

The chain's CDR3 is CASSRSGGELFF. The CDR3 bases are TGTGCCAGCAGCCGTTCAGGCGGGGAGCTGTTTTTT. The chain uses TRBV14 and TRBJ2-2, with D hard to call. Trimming removed 4 bases from V and 7 bases from J, with 7 bases in between. The CDR3 loop spans 12 amino acids. Germline V gene sequence: CDR1 SGHDN, CDR2 FVKESK.